A single TCR beta chain is shown here with its context. Its specificity is unknown. CDR1 is SGHNT and CDR2 is YENEEA in the germline V gene. The CDR3 runs to 15 residues. J was trimmed by 1 base and V by 5 bases; bases with no gene match: 4. This sample is part of a study of OX40 agonist ivuxolimab in advanced cancers. The data were produced by immunoSEQ multiplex PCR, yet TCRdb's version contains in-frame clones alone and is incomplete. The data contain 60,000 to 100,000 clones, around 93% of them singletons. The study, taken as a whole, reports: The average count of expanded clones was higher among CD8+ T cells than among CD4+. Expanded peripheral T cell antigen specificity was not determined.

The source material was CD4+ or CD8+ T cells sorted from blood, sampled in a trial of the OX40 agonist ivuxolimab. The clonotype originates from an adult with an advanced solid tumor such as melanoma, head and neck, liver or kidney cancer. This sequence joins TRBV11-3 and TRBJ2-2; TRBD2 matches at 7 bases. The CDR3 loop reads CASSPASGNTGELFF. CDR3 bases: TGTGCCAGCAGCCCTGCTAGCGGGAACACCGGGGAGCTGTTTTTT.